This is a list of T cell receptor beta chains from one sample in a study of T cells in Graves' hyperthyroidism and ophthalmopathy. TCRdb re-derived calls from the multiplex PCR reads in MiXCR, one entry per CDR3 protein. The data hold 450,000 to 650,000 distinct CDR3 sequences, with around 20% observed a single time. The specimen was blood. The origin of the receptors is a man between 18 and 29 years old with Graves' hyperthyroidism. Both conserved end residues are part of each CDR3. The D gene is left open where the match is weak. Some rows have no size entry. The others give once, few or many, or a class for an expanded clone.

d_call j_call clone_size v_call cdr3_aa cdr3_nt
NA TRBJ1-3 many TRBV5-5 CASSLADGNTIYF TGTGCCAGCAGCTTGGCCGATGGAAACACCATATATTTT
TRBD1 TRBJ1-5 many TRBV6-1 CASREDRGYNQPQHF TGTGCCAGCAGGGAAGACAGGGGCTACAATCAGCCCCAGCATTTT
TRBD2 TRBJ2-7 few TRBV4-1 CASSHEGRDEQYF TGCGCCAGCAGCCACGAAGGGAGGGACGAGCAGTACTTC
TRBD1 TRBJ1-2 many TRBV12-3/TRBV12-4 CASSYGTASYGYTF TGTGCCAGCAGTTATGGGACAGCCAGTTATGGCTACACCTTC
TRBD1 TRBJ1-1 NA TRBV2 CASSAAGTGAGTEAFF TGTGCCAGCAGTGCTGCCGGGACAGGGGCCGGCACTGAAGCTTTCTTT
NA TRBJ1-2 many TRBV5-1 CASSIGAGNYGYTF TGCGCCAGCAGCATTGGGGCGGGGAACTATGGCTACACCTTC
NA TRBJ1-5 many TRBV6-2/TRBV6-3 CASSYTGENQPQHF TGTGCCAGCAGTTACACGGGAGAGAATCAGCCCCAGCATTTT
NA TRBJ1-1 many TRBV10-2 CASRDRPWTLDEAFF TGCGCCAGCAGGGATAGACCCTGGACCTTGGATGAAGCTTTCTTT
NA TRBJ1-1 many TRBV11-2 CASSPLPPYRDGEAFF TGTGCCAGCAGCCCCCTACCTCCTTACAGGGACGGTGAAGCTTTCTTT
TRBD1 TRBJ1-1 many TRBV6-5 CASSFDRGGGEAFF TGTGCCAGCAGTTTTGACAGGGGAGGAGGAGAAGCTTTCTTT
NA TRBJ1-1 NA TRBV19 CASTTGGSTEAFF TGTGCCAGTACCACCGGGGGGAGCACTGAAGCTTTCTTT
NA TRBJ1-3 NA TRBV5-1 CASSLDARRPGNTIYF TGCGCCAGCAGCTTGGATGCCCGCCGCCCCGGAAACACCATATATTTT
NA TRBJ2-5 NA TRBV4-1 CASSQVGFQETQYF TGCGCCAGCAGCCAAGTGGGGTTTCAAGAGACCCAGTACTTC
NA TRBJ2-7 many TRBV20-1 CSAAGEARAYEQYF TGCAGTGCCGCGGGTGAGGCTCGGGCCTACGAGCAGTACTTC
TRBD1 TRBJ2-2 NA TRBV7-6 CASSYAYPGGASLNTGELFF TGTGCCAGCAGCTACGCATATCCAGGGGGCGCGAGCCTTAACACCGGGGAGCTGTTTTTT
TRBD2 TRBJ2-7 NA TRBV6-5 CASSYPGGSSYEQYF TGTGCCAGCAGTTACCCGGGCGGGAGCTCCTACGAGCAGTACTTC
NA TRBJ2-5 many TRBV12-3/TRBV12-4 CASTLGRRETQYF TGTGCCAGCACCTTAGGACGGCGGGAGACCCAGTACTTC
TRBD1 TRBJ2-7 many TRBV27 CASSLRTGAWEQYF TGTGCCAGCAGTTTAAGGACAGGGGCGTGGGAGCAGTACTTC
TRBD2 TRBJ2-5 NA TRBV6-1 CASRPGGRLETQYF TGTGCCAGCAGACCGGGGGGGCGTTTAGAGACCCAGTACTTC
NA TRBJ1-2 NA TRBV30 CARVSRGGVGYGYTF TGTGCCCGCGTTTCCAGGGGCGGAGTGGGCTATGGCTACACCTTC
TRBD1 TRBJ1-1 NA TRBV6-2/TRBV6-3 CASRHGQGSQLNTEAFF TGTGCCAGCAGACACGGACAGGGATCCCAATTGAACACTGAAGCTTTCTTT
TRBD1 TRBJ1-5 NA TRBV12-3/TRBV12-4 CASSLAFRGLSQPQHF TGTGCCAGCAGTTTAGCGTTTAGGGGGCTTAGCCAGCCCCAGCATTTT
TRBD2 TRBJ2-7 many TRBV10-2 CASSAGLAGEQYF TGCGCCAGCAGTGCGGGACTAGCAGGGGAGCAGTACTTC
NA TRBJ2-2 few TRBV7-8 CASSLGARGRNTGELFF TGTGCCAGCAGCTTAGGTGCCCGGGGGCGGAACACCGGGGAGCTGTTTTTT
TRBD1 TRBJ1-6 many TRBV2 CASSVSGDREPLHF TGTGCCAGCAGTGTAAGCGGGGACAGGGAACCCCTCCACTTT
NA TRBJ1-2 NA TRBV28 CASSLRNLPYGYTF TGTGCCAGCAGTTTAAGAAACCTTCCCTATGGCTACACCTTC
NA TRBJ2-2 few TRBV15 CATSLGMETGELFF TGTGCCACCAGCCTTGGGATGGAAACCGGGGAGCTGTTTTTT
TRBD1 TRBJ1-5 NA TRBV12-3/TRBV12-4 CASNLGQGSHQPQHF TGTGCCAGCAACCTGGGACAGGGGTCGCATCAGCCCCAGCATTTT
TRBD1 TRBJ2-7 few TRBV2 CASRDARDRAYEQYF TGTGCCAGCAGGGATGCCCGGGACAGAGCCTACGAGCAGTACTTC
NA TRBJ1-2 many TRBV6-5 CASSYGESYGYTF TGTGCCAGCAGTTACGGGGAGTCCTATGGCTACACCTTC
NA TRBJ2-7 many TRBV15 CATSRDNEGRGEQYF TGTGCCACCAGCAGAGATAATGAGGGGCGAGGCGAGCAGTACTTC
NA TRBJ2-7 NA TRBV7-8 CASSKGSGSYEQYF TGTGCCAGCAGCAAAGGGTCGGGTTCGTACGAGCAGTACTTC
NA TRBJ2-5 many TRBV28 CASSPPPPLETQYF TGTGCCAGCAGCCCTCCGCCCCCCCTAGAGACCCAGTACTTC
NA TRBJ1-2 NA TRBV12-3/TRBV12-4 CASGDWGRPLNYGYTF TGTGCCAGCGGTGACTGGGGGCGGCCACTTAACTATGGCTACACCTTC
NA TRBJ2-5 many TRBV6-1 CASARGGAETQYF TGTGCCAGCGCACGAGGGGGTGCAGAGACCCAGTACTTC
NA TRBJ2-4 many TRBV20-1 CSASNLRVGRLENIQYF TGCAGTGCTAGTAATTTGCGGGTCGGACGGCTAGAAAACATTCAGTACTTC
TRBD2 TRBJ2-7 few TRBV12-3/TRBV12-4 CASSLAGDSWEQYF TGTGCCAGCAGTTTGGCGGGGGACTCTTGGGAGCAGTACTTC
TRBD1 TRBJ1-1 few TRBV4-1 CASSQGPRTGSTEAFF TGCGCCAGCAGCCAAGGGCCAAGGACAGGGAGCACTGAAGCTTTCTTT
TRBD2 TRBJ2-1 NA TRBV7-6 CASSLGTSGDSYNEQFF TGTGCCAGCAGCTTAGGGACTAGCGGTGACTCCTACAATGAGCAGTTCTTC
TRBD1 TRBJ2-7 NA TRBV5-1 CASSLVRTGGVGYSYEQYF TGCGCCAGCAGCTTGGTGCGGACAGGGGGCGTAGGGTACTCCTACGAGCAGTACTTC
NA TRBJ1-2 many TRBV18 CASSPSMRDYGYTF TGTGCCAGCTCACCAAGCATGAGGGACTATGGCTACACCTTC
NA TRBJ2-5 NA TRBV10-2 CASSERGGGTLQETQYF TGCGCCAGCAGTGAGAGGGGTGGCGGGACCCTCCAAGAGACCCAGTACTTC
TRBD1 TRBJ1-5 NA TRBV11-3 CASSLTQGRTQPQHF TGTGCCAGCAGCTTAACACAGGGGCGGACTCAGCCCCAGCATTTT
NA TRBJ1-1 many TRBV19 CASSQKGPEAFF TGTGCCAGTAGTCAGAAGGGACCTGAAGCTTTCTTT
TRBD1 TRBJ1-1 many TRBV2 CASSGDRETEAFF TGTGCCAGCAGTGGGGACAGGGAAACTGAAGCTTTCTTT
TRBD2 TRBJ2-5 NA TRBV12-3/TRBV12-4 CASSSTSGRGETQYF TGTGCCAGCAGTTCAACTAGCGGGAGGGGAGAGACCCAGTACTTC
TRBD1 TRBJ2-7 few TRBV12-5 CASGTGTGPYEQYF TGTGCTAGTGGTACCGGGACAGGGCCTTACGAGCAGTACTTC
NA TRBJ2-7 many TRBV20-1 CSARGGWGAETYEQYF TGCAGTGCTAGAGGGGGTTGGGGAGCGGAAACCTACGAGCAGTACTTC
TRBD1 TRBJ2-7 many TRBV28 CASSSLPGQANYEQYF TGTGCCAGCAGCTCCCTCCCCGGACAGGCAAATTACGAGCAGTACTTC
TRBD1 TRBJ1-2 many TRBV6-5 CATRTGTGTHGYTF TGTGCCACTAGAACCGGGACAGGGACCCATGGCTACACCTTC
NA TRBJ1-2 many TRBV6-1 CASSEFSGGNYGYTF TGTGCCAGCAGTGAATTCAGCGGAGGGAACTATGGCTACACCTTC
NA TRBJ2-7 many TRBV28 CASTSPAKAYEQYF TGTGCCAGCACCTCGCCGGCTAAAGCCTACGAGCAGTACTTC
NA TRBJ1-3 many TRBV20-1 CSAGEPSGNTIYF TGCAGTGCTGGGGAGCCAAGCGGAAACACCATATATTTT
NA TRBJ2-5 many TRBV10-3 CASRRDGEETQYF TGTGCCTCCCGACGGGATGGTGAAGAGACCCAGTACTTC